One sample yielded the 21 T cell receptor beta chains listed below, sequenced in a study of T cells in Graves' hyperthyroidism and ophthalmopathy. From RNA transcripts, TCR beta CDR3 regions were amplified. With the HTBI primer set, the TCR CDR3 went through a first round of RT-PCR. MiXCR, applied by TCRdb to the multiplex PCR reads, yields one record per CDR3 protein. The repertoire has approximately 590,000 distinct CDR3 sequences, about 43% of them found once; the top ten carry 8% to 8.5%. Specimen: peripheral blood or thyroid tissue (not recorded which). Receptors originate from a woman aged 18 to 35 with Graves' hyperthyroidism.

This clonotype was seen once. Possible read error: a much larger clone is one base away. V is TRBV29-1 and J is TRBJ2-7; D ambiguous. The CDR3 consists of 12 residues. Germline CDR1 SQVTM, CDR2 ANQGSEA. V was cut by 2 bases and J by 5 bases, with 10 bases left in between. The CDR3 here is CSVEKAPHEQYF. CDR3 coding DNA: TGCAGCGTTGAAAAGGCCCCCCACGAGCAGTACTTC.

This clonotype was detected ten times or more. This rearrangement joins TRBV9 to TRBJ1-5; perhaps TRBD1 as D (6 bases). The length of the CDR3 is 14 residues. V lost 8 bases to trimming and J lost 3 bases, with 15 bases between them. Per the germline V gene, CDR1 is SGDLS and CDR2 is YYNGEE. This chain's CDR3 is CARTLRDTNQPQHF. For the CDR3, the DNA is TGTGCCAGAACCCTCCGGGACACCAATCAGCCCCAGCATTTT.

V gene TRBV7-8 combines with J gene TRBJ2-3, with 11 bases lining up with TRBD2. CDR1 is SGHVS and CDR2 is FQNEAQ in the germline V gene. The V gene end was trimmed by 5 bases and the J gene end by 4 bases; junction bases not matched to a gene: 8. The CDR3 extends over 16 amino acids. In DNA form, the CDR3 reads TGTGCCAGCAGCCTCGGGACTAGCGGATTGTCAGATACGCAGTATTTT. Protein sequence: CASSLGTSGLSDTQYF.

This sequence joins TRBV29-1 and TRBJ1-3; D is ambiguous. The V and J ends lost 3 bases and 2 bases respectively, with 14 bases between them. The V gene's germline CDR1 is SQVTM and CDR2 ANQGSEA. The CDR3 covers 15 residues. The CDR3 region is CSVETWVRTGNTIYF. The CDR3 nucleotides are TGCAGCGTTGAGACCTGGGTGAGGACTGGAAACACCATATATTTT.

The chain employs TRBV19 and TRBJ1-1, with TRBD1 identical over 11 bases. Germline-derived CDR1 and CDR2 are LNHDA and SQIVND (reference sequence). Germline trimming cut 5 bases from V and 8 bases from J; bases unmatched to any gene: 4. The CDR3 runs 13 residues. Written as DNA, the CDR3 is TGTGCCAGTAGTCGGACAGGGGGCCGGGAAGCTTTCTTT. This codes for CASSRTGGREAFF. The variable domain in full, with the rest retrieved from reference TRBV19 and TRBJ1-1, is DGGITQSPKYLFRKEGQNVTLSCEQNLNHDAMYWYRQDPGQGLRLIYYSQIVNDFQKGDIAEGYSVSREKKESFPLTVTSAQKNPTAFYLCASSRTGGREAFFGQGTRLTVV.

This rearrangement joins TRBV6-1 to TRBJ2-7; 7 bases are a match to TRBD2. Germline-derived CDR1 and CDR2 are MNHNS and SASEGT. This CDR3 contains 14 residues. J lost 7 bases, V lost 5 bases, and 11 bases had no gene match. This CDR3 is CASSSREGSLEQYF. The CDR3 region has the DNA TGTGCCAGCAGTTCGAGGGAGGGTAGTCTGGAGCAGTACTTC.

The chain is built from TRBV12-3 or TRBV12-4 and TRBJ2-2, with 7 bases that match TRBD2. The CDR3 has 16 amino acids. The ends lost 6 bases at V and 1 base at J; junction bases unmatched: 8. CDR3 bases: TGTGCCAGCAGCTCAACTGGACTAGAGAACACCGGGGAGCTGTTTTTT. Amino acid sequence: CASSSTGLENTGELFF.

The V call is TRBV15, the J call TRBJ2-7; TRBD1 matches at 10 bases. The CDR3 contains 14 residues. Germline CDR1 is LNHNV and CDR2 is YYDKDF (reference sequence). With 4 bases clipped from V and 4 bases from J, the junction kept 4 bases outside the gene matches. The CDR3 DNA is TGTGCCACCAGCACCGGGACAGGGGCATACGAGCAGTACTTC. Translating it yields CATSTGTGAYEQYF.

The chain links TRBV24-1 to TRBJ2-2; TRBD1 is a possible D gene (7 bases). Trimming took off 11 bases at V and 4 bases at J, with 16 bases between the two ends. Germline V CDR1 and CDR2: KGHDR, SFDVKD. The CDR3 consists of 14 residues. The CDR3 coding sequence is TGTGCCAGCAGCGCGGGACAGAGCACCGGGGAGCTGTTTTTT. Protein sequence: CASSAGQSTGELFF.

V and J are TRBV2 and TRBJ2-2; D may be TRBD2 (5 bases). The V gene lost 10 bases and the J gene lost 1 base, with 7 bases spanning the gap. Per the germline V gene, CDR1 is SNHLY and CDR2 is FYNNEI. The CDR3 spans 12 residues. The CDR3 loop reads CATGMNTGELFF. CDR3 sequence (DNA): TGTGCCACGGGGATGAACACCGGGGAGCTGTTTTTT.

J is TRBJ2-2 and V is TRBV29-1; tentatively, D is TRBD1 (5 bases). Germline V gives CDR1 SQVTM, CDR2 ANQGSEA. V lost 8 bases and J 1 base, leaving 8 bases between the germline ends. The CDR3 has 12 residues. CDR3 residues: CSSDRNTGELFF. In DNA form, the CDR3 reads TGCAGCAGTGACAGGAACACCGGGGAGCTGTTTTTT.

V and J are TRBV4-1 and TRBJ1-1; no definite D call. The germline V and J ends were trimmed by 8 bases and 2 bases, with 15 bases remaining between them. The CDR3 covers 14 residues. CDR1 is MGHRA and CDR2 is YSYEKL in the germline V gene. The CDR3 DNA is TGCGCCAGCGTATCAGGACGGGAAAACACTGAAGCTTTCTTT. This translates into CASVSGRENTEAFF.

This clonotype was recorded a few times. The gene calls are TRBV7-8 and TRBJ2-2; 8 bases match TRBD2. The CDR3 is 14 residues long. J was trimmed by 7 bases and V by 3 bases; bases with no gene match: 4. In germline, CDR1 is SGHVS, CDR2 FQNEAQ. The CDR3 loop is CASSLGLDVGELFF. CDR3 DNA sequence: TGTGCCAGCAGCTTGGGACTAGATGTCGGGGAGCTGTTTTTT.

This clonotype appeared a few times. This chain uses TRBV19 with TRBJ1-5; D gene uncertain. This CDR3 has 13 residues. The V and J ends lost 5 bases and 5 bases respectively, with 10 bases between them. CDR1 and CDR2 (germline): LNHDA, SQIVND (reference sequence). The chain's CDR3 is CASSAQRDQPQHF. CDR3 nucleotides: TGTGCCAGTAGTGCGCAGAGAGATCAGCCCCAGCATTTT.

V is TRBV9 and J is TRBJ1-2; a possible D gene is TRBD1 (5 bases). The germline gives CDR1 SGDLS, CDR2 YYNGEE. The CDR3 consists of 16 residues. V lost 3 bases, J lost 4 bases, and 19 bases lay in between. CDR3 region: CASSAGGAASVYGYTF. The CDR3 DNA is TGTGCCAGCAGCGCGGGGGGAGCAGCCTCTGTCTATGGCTACACCTTC.

This clonotype was seen a handful of times. The chain has TRBV6-5 and TRBJ1-2; maybe TRBD1 (6 bases). This CDR3 has 11 amino acids. V dropped 6 bases and J dropped 12 bases, with 14 bases sitting between them. From germline, CDR1 is MNHEY and CDR2 SVGAGI. The CDR3 reads CASRNRDTDTF. The CDR3 region has the DNA TGTGCCAGCAGAAACCGGGACACGGACACCTTC.

This clonotype was recorded at least ten times. The genes are TRBV7-8 and TRBJ2-5; TRBD2 matches at 8 bases. Germline CDR1 reads SGHVS; CDR2 reads FQNEAQ. The V segment lost 5 bases and the J segment 4 bases; nucleotides outside the gene matches: 6. This CDR3 comprises 14 residues. For the CDR3, the DNA is TGTGCCAGCAGCCCGCGGGGACTAGGAGAGACCCAGTACTTC. It is translated as CASSPRGLGETQYF.

V is TRBV29-1 and J is TRBJ1-4; a possible D gene is TRBD1 (5 bases). The V gene lost 6 bases and the J gene lost 7 bases, with 9 bases spanning the gap. Germline assignment: CDR1 SQVTM and CDR2 ANQGSEA. This CDR3 has 11 amino acids. The CDR3 DNA follows: TGCAGCGTGGGGGGAGGTGAAAAACTGTTTTTT. Translating gives CSVGGGEKLFF.

The chain employs TRBV7-9 and TRBJ1-4; a possible D gene is TRBD1 (5 bases). From germline, CDR1 is SEHNR and CDR2 FQNEAQ (reference sequence). The CDR3 is 16 amino acids. Trimming pared 6 bases from V and 5 bases from J, leaving 19 bases between. The CDR3 DNA reads TGTGCCAGCAGTCATCCGGAGGGGCAGGGAAATGAAAAACTGTTTTTT. Translated, it gives CASSHPEGQGNEKLFF.

The rearrangement links TRBV25-1 to TRBJ1-1; TRBD1 agrees at 8 bases. The CDR3 consists of 13 residues. Trimming cost V 6 bases and J 6 bases; bases outside gene matches: 6. CDR1 is MGHDK and CDR2 is SYGVNS in the germline V gene. The CDR3 here is CASSQGAGPEAFF. The CDR3 coding sequence is TGTGCCAGCAGCCAGGGGGCAGGACCTGAAGCTTTCTTT.

V gene TRBV7-9 combines with J gene TRBJ1-2; 7 nucleotides match TRBD1. Looked up from germline, CDR1 is SEHNR and CDR2 is FQNEAQ (reference sequence). V dropped 5 bases and J dropped 4; count of bases not matched to a gene: 4. The CDR3 extends over 13 amino acids. The CDR3 region is CASSMTGLYGYTF. The CDR3 DNA reads TGTGCCAGCAGCATGACAGGGCTCTATGGCTACACCTTC. Full variable domain (rest looked up from reference TRBV7-9 and TRBJ1-2): DTGVSQNPRHKITKRGQNVTFRCDPISEHNRLYWYRQTLGQGPEFLTYFQNEAQLEKSRLLSDRFSAERPKGSFSTLEIQRTEQGDSAMYLCASSMTGLYGYTFGSGTRLTVV.